This is a list of T cell receptor beta chains from one sample in a study of blood T cell repertoires in COVID-19. The protocol was immunoSEQ multiplex PCR, while the TCRdb copy is restricted to in-frame clones and leaves out a portion. The sample has more than 300,000 clones, around 86% seen once. Sequencing was performed on PBMCs or T cells enriched from blood (not recorded which). The receptors stem from a man in his thirties or forties who had recovered from COVID-19. Each CDR3 is given with its conserved first and last residue. The D gene is left open where the match is weak.

j_call | d_call | v_call | cdr3_length | cdr3_aa
TRBJ2-3 | - | TRBV4-1 | 15 | CASSKTELGSDTQYF
TRBJ1-6 | - | TRBV30 | 15 | CAWSVPQGWGSPLHF
TRBJ2-7 | - | TRBV5-1 | 14 | CASSTTVGAYEQYF
TRBJ2-2 | TRBD1 | TRBV10-2 | 17 | CASIPITGGAFAGELFF
TRBJ1-2 | TRBD1 | TRBV7-9 | 19 | CASSLIYMVPGQGAEGYTF
TRBJ2-2 | - | TRBV28 | 15 | CASSLGVTNTGELFF
TRBJ1-5 | TRBD1 | TRBV27 | 17 | CASRTGSGTGANQPQHF
TRBJ1-5 | TRBD1 | TRBV30 | 13 | CAWSRQGGQPQHF
TRBJ1-6 | TRBD1 | TRBV30 | 16 | CAWSVRGGPYNSPLHF
TRBJ1-2 | - | TRBV28 | 14 | CASSLGRDTYGYTF
TRBJ2-7 | - | TRBV4-1 | 15 | CASSPIYQGSYEQYF
TRBJ2-5 | TRBD1 | TRBV24-1 | 15 | CATSDGTAFQETQYF
TRBJ1-6 | - | TRBV27 | 14 | CASTTTGTASPLHF
TRBJ2-3 | - | TRBV6-6 | 12 | CASSSRRYTQYF
TRBJ2-7 | TRBD2 | TRBV5-6 | 15 | CASSARSGGTYEQYF
TRBJ2-2 | - | TRBV5-1 | 15 | CASMIGASNTGELFF
TRBJ1-5 | - | TRBV5-5 | 14 | CASSVVTGNQPQHF
TRBJ1-2 | - | TRBV18 | 13 | CASSPGGTYGYTF
TRBJ1-2 | TRBD1 | TRBV7-2 | 15 | CASSPPQGAQYGYTF
TRBJ1-1 | TRBD1 | TRBV11-3 | 17 | CASSLSGQYFAPTEAFF
TRBJ2-2 | TRBD1 | TRBV11-3 | 15 | CASSTWDRDAGELFF
TRBJ2-3 | TRBD2 | TRBV24-1 | 16 | CATSDRAGGYTDTQYF
TRBJ2-7 | TRBD2 | TRBV10-3 | 16 | CAISEPGLAGGYEQYF
TRBJ2-5 | TRBD2 | TRBV7-9 | 14 | CASSLGTSAETQYF
TRBJ2-7 | - | TRBV9 | 14 | CASSVGPGNNEQYF
TRBJ1-1 | - | TRBV7-2 | 15 | CASSLWGDRNTEAFF
TRBJ1-3 | - | TRBV5-6 | 15 | CASSLGQVLGNTIYF
TRBJ2-1 | - | TRBV7-6 | 16 | CASSLISPGSYNEQFF
TRBJ1-2 | - | TRBV6-5 | 14 | CASSYSSVAGGYTF
TRBJ2-1 | - | TRBV4-2 | 14 | CASSQDTSLTEQFF
TRBJ2-3 | TRBD2 | TRBV10-3 | 17 | CAIRGHKTSGATDTQYF
TRBJ2-7 | TRBD1 | TRBV18 | 14 | CASSPETGSYEQYF
TRBJ1-4 | - | TRBV2 | 15 | CASRAGGATNEKLFF